Listed below are T cell receptor beta chains from one sample, sequenced in a study of blood T cell repertoires in COVID-19. Clones were sequenced by immunoSEQ multiplex PCR, and TCRdb holds only the in-frame ones, with some missing. The repertoire consists of around 290,000 clones, with around nine tenths occurring once and the leading ten covering over 2.5%. The sample consisted of PBMCs or T cells enriched from blood (not recorded which). These receptors were taken from a woman younger than 30 who had recovered from COVID-19. Each CDR3 is given with its conserved first and last residue. Fields, in order: clone size, CDR3 length, V gene, D gene, J gene, CDR3 DNA, CDR3 protein. A D gene is named only where the DNA matches it firmly. Some rows mark clone size as missing; the rest say once, few, many or name a class of expanded clone.

NA	14	TRBV9	TRBD1	TRBJ1-5	TGTGCCAGCAGCCCCGGGACAGATAATCAGCCCCAGCATTTT	CASSPGTDNQPQHF
NA	15	TRBV6-4	NA	TRBJ2-1	TGTGCCAGCAGCATACTAGCAGGTTCCTACAATGAGCAGTTCTTC	CASSILAGSYNEQFF
NA	14	TRBV13	NA	TRBJ2-7	TGTGCCAGCAGCTTAGTACCAGGGTTAAGCGAGCAGTACTTC	CASSLVPGLSEQYF
NA	17	TRBV12-5	TRBD2	TRBJ2-5	TGTGCTAGTGGTTTGGTATTTAGCGGGGGGCCCCAAGAGACCCAGTACTTC	CASGLVFSGGPQETQYF
once	14	TRBV6-6	NA	TRBJ1-1	TGTGCCAGCAGTTACCAATCGGGTTACACTGAAGCTTTCTTT	CASSYQSGYTEAFF
NA	15	TRBV19	TRBD2	TRBJ2-7	TGTGCCAGTAGTGTAGCCGGGACTACCTCCTACGAGCAGTACTTC	CASSVAGTTSYEQYF
NA	16	TRBV11-2	TRBD2	TRBJ2-5	TGTGCCAGCAGCTCAGGACTAGCGCTAATACAAGAGACCCAGTACTTC	CASSSGLALIQETQYF
NA	14	TRBV7-9	TRBD1	TRBJ2-7	TGTGCCAGCAGCGCAGGACAGGGGGTCTACGAGCAGTACTTC	CASSAGQGVYEQYF
NA	11	TRBV3-1/TRBV3-2	TRBD1	TRBJ2-7	TGTGCCAGCAGCCAAGATCGGGACAGGTACTTC	CASSQDRDRYF
NA	13	TRBV10-3	TRBD1	TRBJ1-5	TGTGCCATAGGGACAGGGGTCAATCAGCCCCAGCATTTT	CAIGTGVNQPQHF
NA	18	TRBV5-1	TRBD2	TRBJ2-2	TGCGCCAGCAGCCCAGGACTAGCGGGAGGTACGAACACCGGGGAGCTGTTTTTT	CASSPGLAGGTNTGELFF
NA	17	TRBV5-5	TRBD2	TRBJ2-1	TGTGCCAGCAGCTTCTGCTGGGGTAGCGGGAGATACAATGAGCAGTTCTTC	CASSFCWGSGRYNEQFF
NA	17	TRBV7-2	TRBD2	TRBJ2-1	TGTGCCAGCACCATATTCAATCTAGCGGTTGCCTACAATGAGCAGTTCTTC	CASTIFNLAVAYNEQFF
NA	16	TRBV5-5	TRBD1	TRBJ1-2	TGTGCCAGCAGCTTGAACATGGACAGGGGTTTCCTTGGCTACACCTTC	CASSLNMDRGFLGYTF
NA	14	TRBV28	NA	TRBJ1-2	TGTGCCAGCAGTTTAGCAGGGATTTACTATGGCTACACCTTC	CASSLAGIYYGYTF
NA	14	TRBV7-2	NA	TRBJ2-7	TGTGCCAGCAGCTCAAACAGGGCGGCCTACGAGCAGTACTTC	CASSSNRAAYEQYF
few	12	TRBV6-2/TRBV6-3	NA	TRBJ2-7	TGTGCCAGCAGTAGCAGGGGAAACGAGCAGTACTTC	CASSSRGNEQYF
once	15	TRBV21-1	NA	TRBJ1-5	TGTGCCACCTCGATAAAAACAGGGATCAATCAGCCCCAGCATTTT	CATSIKTGINQPQHF
NA	15	TRBV5-1	TRBD1	TRBJ1-3	TGCGCCAGCAGAATAGACAGGGGCCCTGGAAACACCATATATTTT	CASRIDRGPGNTIYF
once	15	TRBV28	TRBD1	TRBJ2-7	TGTGCCAGCAGTGAGCCCGGACAGGGTAGCTACGAGCAGTACTTC	CASSEPGQGSYEQYF
NA	16	TRBV24-1	NA	TRBJ2-1	TGTGCCACCAGTGGATCCGGGAAGAGCTCCTACAATGAGCAGTTCTTC	CATSGSGKSSYNEQFF
NA	15	TRBV30	TRBD1	TRBJ1-2	TGTGCCTGGAGTGTCAACGGACAGGGGCCCGGTGGCTACACCTTC	CAWSVNGQGPGGYTF
few	15	TRBV5-1	NA	TRBJ1-1	TGCGCCAGCAGCGACCCCCAGGCGGGGGACACTGAAGCTTTCTTT	CASSDPQAGDTEAFF
NA	15	TRBV10-2	NA	TRBJ1-1	TGCGCCAGCAGTGACCCAAACCTGGGGGGCACTGAAGCTTTCTTT	CASSDPNLGGTEAFF
once	15	TRBV27	TRBD1	TRBJ2-4	TGTGCCAGCAGCTCAGGGACAGGGGGAGTGGACATTCAGTACTTC	CASSSGTGGVDIQYF
NA	13	TRBV7-9	NA	TRBJ2-1	TGTGCCAGCAGCTTAGCGGGGGGTACTGAGCAGTTCTTC	CASSLAGGTEQFF
NA	15	TRBV2	NA	TRBJ2-7	TGTGCCAGCAGTGAGGTAAGACAGGCATCCTACGAGCAGTACTTC	CASSEVRQASYEQYF
NA	16	TRBV19	TRBD1	TRBJ2-4	TGTGCCAGTACCGACGGACAGGGGCTAGCCAAAAACATTCAGTACTTC	CASTDGQGLAKNIQYF
NA	16	TRBV10-3	TRBD2	TRBJ2-1	TGTGCCATCAGTGAGACGAGCGGGGGTATATACAATGAGCAGTTCTTC	CAISETSGGIYNEQFF
NA	14	TRBV30	NA	TRBJ1-5	TGTGCCTGGCGGGGGGCCGGGGGGAATCAGCCCCAGCATTTT	CAWRGAGGNQPQHF
NA	13	TRBV5-4	NA	TRBJ2-1	TGTGCCAGCAGCCTAGGGGTTGTAGGAAAACAGTTCTTC	CASSLGVVGKQFF
NA	14	TRBV6-6	NA	TRBJ2-5	TGTGCCAGCACCCGGGTGGGGGCAGGAAAGACCCAGTACTTC	CASTRVGAGKTQYF
NA	11	TRBV20-1	NA	TRBJ1-1	TGCAGTGCGGGAAACAGGGCTGAAGCTTTCTTT	CSAGNRAEAFF
NA	14	TRBV7-9	NA	TRBJ1-2	TGTGCCAGCAGCTCTACAGAGACTAACTATGGCTACACCTTC	CASSSTETNYGYTF
NA	14	TRBV5-6	NA	TRBJ2-5	TGTGCCAGCAGTTTGACCGGGACTCAAGAGACCCAGTACTTC	CASSLTGTQETQYF
NA	14	TRBV5-1	NA	TRBJ1-1	TGCGCCAGCAGCTTGCCCTCCACGGGGATGGAAGCTTTCTTT	CASSLPSTGMEAFF
NA	11	TRBV20-1	NA	TRBJ1-2	TGCAGTGCAGGAGGGCACTATGGCTACACCTTC	CSAGGHYGYTF
NA	12	TRBV7-9	NA	TRBJ2-1	TGTGCCAGCAGCTTAGGGGGCGGTGAGCAGTTCTTC	CASSLGGGEQFF
NA	14	TRBV19	TRBD1	TRBJ2-3	TGTGCCAGTAGTATCGGGACAGCCACAGATACGCAGTATTTT	CASSIGTATDTQYF